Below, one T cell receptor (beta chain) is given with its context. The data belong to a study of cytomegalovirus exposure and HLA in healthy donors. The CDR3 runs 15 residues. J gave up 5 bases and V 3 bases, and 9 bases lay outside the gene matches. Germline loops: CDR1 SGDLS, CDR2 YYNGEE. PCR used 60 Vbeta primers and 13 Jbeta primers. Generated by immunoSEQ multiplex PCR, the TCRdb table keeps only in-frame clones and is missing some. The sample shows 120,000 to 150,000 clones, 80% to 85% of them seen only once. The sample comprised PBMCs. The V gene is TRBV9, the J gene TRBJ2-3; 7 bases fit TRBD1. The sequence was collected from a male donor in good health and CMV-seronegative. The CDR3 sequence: CASSATGFTGDTQYF. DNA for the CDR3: TGTGCCAGCAGCGCGACAGGGTTTACAGGAGATACGCAGTATTTT.